Below are 27 T cell receptor beta chains sequenced from a single sample in a study of metastatic and nonmetastatic thyroid tumors. TCRdb re-clonotyped the PCR reads via MiXCR. The data contain about 30,000 clones, roughly 35% of them singletons. Thyroid surgery had not been preceded by any treatment in any patient. The sequencing sample was made of tumor tissue. Receptor source: a female donor with papillary thyroid cancer or a benign thyroid nodule (not recorded which). Some clones in this sample may be carry-over from other donors' samples.

The chain couples TRBV20-1 to TRBJ2-1; the match to TRBD2 covers 12 bases. The CDR3 is 15 residues long. Germline lookup yields CDR1 DFQATT and CDR2 SNEGSKA (reference sequence). V was clipped by 3 bases and J by 6 bases; unmatched bases: 6. The CDR3 reads CSASKTSGSTNEQFF. The CDR3 nucleotides are TGCAGTGCTAGCAAGACTAGCGGGAGTACCAATGAGCAGTTCTTC.

The chain carries TRBV19 and TRBJ1-5; TRBD1 might be the D (5 bases). Trimming left V 4 bases short and J 2 bases short, with 15 bases between. CDR1 and CDR2 from the germline V gene are LNHDA and SQIVND (reference sequence). This CDR3 region has 16 residues. CDR3 sequence reads: CASSTPLGRRNQPQHF. The CDR3 coding sequence is TGTGCCAGTAGTACCCCTCTGGGACGGCGCAATCAGCCCCAGCATTTT.

Only a few counts were recorded for this clone. V and J are TRBV9 and TRBJ1-2, with D tentatively TRBD1 (5 bases). V was shortened by 3 bases and J by 2 bases, with 11 bases between the two germline ends. This CDR3 spans 14 amino acids. The V gene's germline CDR1 is SGDLS and CDR2 YYNGEE. This chain's CDR3 is CASSERGVNYGYTF. The CDR3 coding sequence is TGTGCCAGCAGCGAAAGAGGGGTAAACTATGGCTACACCTTC.

In its sample, this clone was seen many times. This sequence may be a read error, since a much larger clone differs from it by one base. The CDR3 ends on some other residue instead of the conserved phenylalanine or tryptophan, so this is likely a read error. This same CDR3 is encoded by further DNA sequences in the sample. CDR3 region: CASSLTSARNEQFS. The DNA of the CDR3 is TGTGCCAGCAGCTTGACTAGCGCGCGCAATGAGCAGTTCTCC. The chain is built from TRBV5-5 and TRBJ2-1; TRBD2 matches 7 bases. CDR1 is SGHKS and CDR2 is YYEKEE in the germline V gene (reference sequence). The CDR3 runs to 14 residues. With 1 base clipped from V and 6 bases from J, the junction kept 4 bases outside the gene matches.

The chain is built from TRBV6-1 and TRBJ2-1, with a possible D match to TRBD2 (5 bases). CDR1 is MNHNS and CDR2 is SASEGT in the germline V gene. Trimming shortened V by 7 bases and J by 2 bases, and 12 bases separated the two germline ends. The CDR3 has 14 amino acids. The CDR3 DNA reads as TGTGCCAGCAAAGAAGAGACTACCTACAATGAGCAGTTCTTC. Encoded protein: CASKEETTYNEQFF.

The chain employs TRBV10-1 and TRBJ2-2; 9 nucleotides line up with TRBD1. Germline values: CDR1 WNHNN, CDR2 SYGVQD (reference sequence). This CDR3 has 16 residues. J was trimmed by 3 bases and V by 4 bases; bases with no gene match: 6. The CDR3: CASSGGQGMDTGELFF. In DNA, the CDR3 is TGCGCCAGCAGTGGTGGACAGGGGATGGACACCGGGGAGCTGTTTTTT.

J is TRBJ2-7 and V is TRBV6-1; no clear D gene. V was shortened by 4 bases and J by 7 bases, with 8 bases between the two germline ends. Germline lookup yields CDR1 MNHNS and CDR2 SASEGT. This CDR3 comprises 11 residues. CDR3 in DNA: TGTGCCAGCAGTGGTATTTTGGAGCAGTACTTC. Its translation is CASSGILEQYF.

The DNA of the CDR3 is TGTGCCAGCAGGCCAGGGGGCGTGGCAGGGGATACGCAGTATTTT. This translates into CASRPGGVAGDTQYF. The chain has TRBV28 and TRBJ2-3; 8 bases are a match to TRBD1. The CDR3 is 15 amino acids. Per the germline V gene, CDR1 is MDHEN and CDR2 is SYDVKM. The trim removed 6 bases at V and 6 bases at J, leaving 11 bases unmatched.

This clone was seen a handful of times. The rearrangement uses TRBV6-1 and TRBJ2-7, with TRBD1 matching over 7 bases. The CDR3 is 15 residues long. V lost 7 bases and J lost 5; bases outside the gene matches: 14. The germline V gene has CDR1 MNHNS and CDR2 SASEGT. The CDR3 bases are TGTGCCAGCAAACCGAATGAGGGGGCTGCCCACGAGCAGTACTTC. Protein: CASKPNEGAAHEQYF.

Ten or more counts support this clone. It may be a read error: a sequence one base away is much more abundant. V gene TRBV28 combines with J gene TRBJ1-5, with D unresolved. The V gene's germline CDR1 is MDHEN and CDR2 SYDVKM. The CDR3 length is 17 residues. The CDR3 DNA reads TGTGCCAGCAGTTTTTGGTTGACAAATGATGGCAATCGGCCCCAGCATTTT. It yields the protein CASSFWLTNDGNRPQHF.

This clone was seen a handful of times. The rearrangement joins TRBV27 to TRBJ2-7, with no clear D. The germline gives CDR1 MNHEY, CDR2 SMNVEV (reference sequence). This CDR3 is 15 amino acids long. Trimming removed 2 bases from V and 4 bases from J, with 15 bases in between. CDR3 bases: TGTGCCAGCAGTTTACTAATCGGGCCCCTTTACGAGCAGTACTTC. This encodes CASSLLIGPLYEQYF.

This chain joins TRBV27 and TRBJ2-7, with a weak D call TRBD2 (6 bases). Trimming shortened V by 4 bases and J by 7 bases, and 17 bases separated the two germline ends. Germline V gene lookup returns CDR1 MNHEY and CDR2 SMNVEV (reference sequence). This CDR3 spans 14 amino acids. The CDR3 bases are TGTGCCAGCAGTTCGTACGGACTATCGGGTGAGCAGTACTTC. Encoded protein: CASSSYGLSGEQYF.

This chain uses TRBV27 with TRBJ2-1; TRBD1 or TRBD2 may be the D gene (5 bases each). The CDR3 covers 15 residues. CDR1 is MNHEY, CDR2 SMNVEV, per germline (reference sequence). Deletions cut 4 bases from V and 2 bases from J, with 12 bases between. The CDR3 here is CASSSDSGPYNEQFF. The CDR3, as DNA: TGTGCCAGCAGTTCAGACAGCGGCCCCTACAATGAGCAGTTCTTC.

This clone was detected a few times. CDR3 in DNA: TGTGCCAGCAGTTTACTAGCGGGAGAAGGAAATGAGCAGTTCTTC. This codes for CASSLLAGEGNEQFF. The chain uses TRBV27 and TRBJ2-1, with TRBD2 identical over 10 bases. V gave up 2 bases and J gave up 7 bases; unmatched junction bases: 5. There are 15 residues in the CDR3. The germline V gene has CDR1 MNHEY and CDR2 SMNVEV (reference sequence).

This clone appeared a few times. The J gene is TRBJ2-7, the V gene TRBV2, with 7 bases matching TRBD1. V gave up 6 bases and J gave up 7 bases; unmatched junction bases: 12. This CDR3 is built from 14 residues. Germline CDR1 is SNHLY and CDR2 is FYNNEI. CDR3 nucleotide sequence: TGTGCCAGCAGACGACAGGGCTACCTAGGTGAGCAGTACTTC. Encoded protein: CASRRQGYLGEQYF.

The chain has TRBV12-3 or TRBV12-4 and TRBJ1-2, with a weak D call TRBD1 (5 bases). The CDR3 has 12 residues. Trimming stripped 3 bases from V and 7 bases from J, with 9 bases between. CDR3 sequence reads: CASSFGRAGYTF. CDR3 nucleotide sequence: TGTGCCAGCAGTTTCGGCAGGGCTGGCTACACCTTC.

The chain couples TRBV6-2 or TRBV6-3 to TRBJ2-3; unclear D gene. With 2 bases removed from V and 4 bases from J, the gap between germline ends came to 10 bases. Looked up from germline, CDR1 is MNHEY and CDR2 is SVGEGT. This CDR3 comprises 14 residues. The CDR3 here is CASSYPSWADTQYF. CDR3 bases: TGTGCCAGCAGTTACCCGAGTTGGGCAGATACGCAGTATTTT.

V is TRBV20-1 and J is TRBJ2-2; 9 nucleotides align to TRBD1. After removal of 4 bases from V and 7 bases from J, the junction contained 13 bases not matched to a gene. Germline V gene sequence: CDR1 DFQATT, CDR2 SNEGSKA (reference sequence). The CDR3 length is 16 residues. CDR3 protein: CSAKPNRGRGNGELFF. The CDR3 DNA sequence: TGCAGTGCTAAACCCAACAGGGGGCGCGGGAACGGGGAGCTGTTTTTT.

The rearrangement uses TRBV20-1 and TRBJ1-6; 9 bases fit TRBD1. This CDR3 has 16 residues. V trimming: 0 bases; J trimming: 7 bases; junction bases outside the gene matches: 7. The germline gives CDR1 DFQATT, CDR2 SNEGSKA (reference sequence). DNA of the CDR3: TGCAGTGCTAGAGACTCGCGGACAGGGGAAAATTCACCCCTCCACTTT. It is translated as CSARDSRTGENSPLHF.

The chain uses TRBV20-1 and TRBJ2-7; D possibly uses TRBD1 or TRBD2 (5 bases each). This CDR3 is built from 13 residues. V lost 7 bases and J 5 bases, leaving 18 bases between the germline ends. Germline loops: CDR1 DFQATT, CDR2 SNEGSKA (reference sequence). In DNA form, the CDR3 reads TGCAGTGTAGAGAGGGGCTATGGGCACGAGCAGTACTTC. Its protein product is CSVERGYGHEQYF.

This rearrangement joins TRBV4-2 to TRBJ2-7; 13 positions match TRBD2. Trimming cost V 4 bases and J 6 bases; bases outside gene matches: 3. CDR1 is LGHNA, CDR2 YNFKEQ, per germline. The CDR3 has 14 residues. The CDR3 nucleotides are TGTGCCAGCAGCCGGACTAGCGGGAGTCGCGAGCAGTACTTC. Translating gives CASSRTSGSREQYF.

The chain couples TRBV5-1 to TRBJ1-3, with unresolved D. From germline, CDR1 is SGHRS and CDR2 YFSETQ. Trimming removed 0 bases from V and 6 bases from J, with 16 bases in between. The CDR3 extends over 16 amino acids. The CDR3 coding sequence is TGCGCCAGCAGCTTGGGTATAGACCGTTTGGCAAACACCATATATTTT. Encoded protein: CASSLGIDRLANTIYF.

J is TRBJ2-2 and V is TRBV6-5, with 7 bases identical to TRBD1. Germline lookup yields CDR1 MNHEY and CDR2 SVGAGI. Trimming removed 7 bases from V and 0 bases from J; junction bases left unmatched: 5. This CDR3 spans 15 amino acids. CDR3 sequence (DNA): TGTGCCAGCACTTGGACAGGCCCGAACACCGGGGAGCTGTTTTTT. Translating it yields CASTWTGPNTGELFF.

The chain recombines TRBV6-4 with TRBJ2-3; a weak D match, TRBD1 (6 bases). CDR1 is MRHNA, CDR2 SNTAGT, per germline. Trimming removed 5 bases from V and 1 base from J, with 13 bases in between. This CDR3 region has 15 residues. CDR3 protein: CASSPQGQRTDTQYF. CDR3 DNA: TGTGCCAGCAGTCCGCAGGGACAACGCACAGATACGCAGTATTTT.

This clone was seen more than once but under ten times. The rearrangement uses TRBV28 and TRBJ1-2; D unclear. V shed 4 bases and J shed 7 bases, with 16 bases lying between them. This CDR3 has 14 amino acids. Germline loops: CDR1 MDHEN, CDR2 SYDVKM. The CDR3 is CASSSIFIGGGYTF. CDR3 bases: TGTGCCAGCAGTTCCATATTCATCGGCGGTGGCTACACCTTC.

The rearrangement uses TRBV7-9 and TRBJ1-4, with no clear D. The CDR3 totals 14 residues. CDR1 and CDR2 from the germline V gene are SEHNR and FQNEAQ (reference sequence). The germline V and J ends were trimmed by 7 bases and 3 bases, with 12 bases remaining between them. The CDR3, as DNA: TGTGCCAGCACCCAATTGGAGGCTAATGAAAAACTGTTTTTT. Amino acid sequence: CASTQLEANEKLFF. Looking up the rest from reference TRBV7-9 and TRBJ1-4 gives the full variable domain: DTGVSQNPRHKITKRGQNVTFRCDPISEHNRLYWYRQTLGQGPEFLTYFQNEAQLEKSRLLSDRFSAERPKGSFSTLEIQRTEQGDSAMYLCASTQLEANEKLFFGSGTQLSVL.

Sample share makes this clone medium-sized. V gene TRBV2 combines with J gene TRBJ2-5; 9 bases agree with TRBD1. Germline CDR1 SNHLY, CDR2 FYNNEI. The CDR3 contains 14 residues. V lost 7 bases and J lost 5; bases outside the gene matches: 8. The CDR3 bases are TGTGCCAGCACCCCGGGACAGGGAGGGGAGACCCAGTACTTC. Translated: CASTPGQGGETQYF.